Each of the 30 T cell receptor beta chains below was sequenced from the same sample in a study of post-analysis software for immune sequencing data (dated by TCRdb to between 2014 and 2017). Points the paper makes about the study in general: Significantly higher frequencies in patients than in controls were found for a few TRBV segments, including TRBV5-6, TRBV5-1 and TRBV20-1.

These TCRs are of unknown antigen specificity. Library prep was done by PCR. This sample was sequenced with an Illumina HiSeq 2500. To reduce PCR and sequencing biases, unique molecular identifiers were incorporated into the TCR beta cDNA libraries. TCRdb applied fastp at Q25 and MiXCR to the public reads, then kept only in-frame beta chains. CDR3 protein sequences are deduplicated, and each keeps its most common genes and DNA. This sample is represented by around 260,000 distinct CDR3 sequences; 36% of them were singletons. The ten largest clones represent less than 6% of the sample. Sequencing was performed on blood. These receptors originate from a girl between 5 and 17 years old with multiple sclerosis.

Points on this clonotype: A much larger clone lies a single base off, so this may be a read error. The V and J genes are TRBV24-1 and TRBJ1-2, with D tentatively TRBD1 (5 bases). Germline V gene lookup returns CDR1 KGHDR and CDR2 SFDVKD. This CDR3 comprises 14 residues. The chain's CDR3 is CATSDPGILYDYTF. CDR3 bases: TGTGCCACCAGTGACCCAGGGATCCTCTATGACTACACCTTC.

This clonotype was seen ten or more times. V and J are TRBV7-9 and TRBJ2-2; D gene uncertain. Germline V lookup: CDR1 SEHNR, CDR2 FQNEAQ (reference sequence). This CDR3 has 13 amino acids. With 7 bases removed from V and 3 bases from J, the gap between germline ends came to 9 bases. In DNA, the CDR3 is TGTGCCAGCACCTTCCGGGACACCGGGGAGCTGTTTTTT. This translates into CASTFRDTGELFF.

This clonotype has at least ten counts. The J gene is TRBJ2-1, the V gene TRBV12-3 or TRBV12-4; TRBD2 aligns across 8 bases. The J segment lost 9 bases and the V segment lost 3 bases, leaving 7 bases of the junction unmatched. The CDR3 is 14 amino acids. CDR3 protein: CASSLGSGSFEQFF. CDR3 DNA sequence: TGTGCCAGCAGTTTGGGGAGCGGGAGCTTTGAGCAGTTCTTC.

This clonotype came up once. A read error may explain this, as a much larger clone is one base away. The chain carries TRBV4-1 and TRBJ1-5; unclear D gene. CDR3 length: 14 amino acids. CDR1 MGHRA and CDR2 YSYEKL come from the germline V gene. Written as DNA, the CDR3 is TGCGCCAACAGCCAGAGTGGGATGCGACAGCCCCAGCATTTT. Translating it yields CANSQSGMRQPQHF.

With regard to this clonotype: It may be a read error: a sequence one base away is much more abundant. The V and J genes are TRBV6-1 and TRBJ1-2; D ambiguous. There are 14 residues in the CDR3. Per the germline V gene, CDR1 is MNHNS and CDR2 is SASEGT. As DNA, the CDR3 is TGTGCCAGCAGTGACGGACTGATCAACTGTGGCTACACCTTC. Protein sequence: CASSDGLINCGYTF.

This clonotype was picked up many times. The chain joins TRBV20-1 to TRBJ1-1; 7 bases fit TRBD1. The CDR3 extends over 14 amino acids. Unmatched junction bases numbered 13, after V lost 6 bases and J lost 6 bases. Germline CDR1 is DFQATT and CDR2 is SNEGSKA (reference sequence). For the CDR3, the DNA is TGCAGTGCCGCGACAGGGTGGTCGACGGCTGAAGCTTTCTTT. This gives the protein CSAATGWSTAEAFF.

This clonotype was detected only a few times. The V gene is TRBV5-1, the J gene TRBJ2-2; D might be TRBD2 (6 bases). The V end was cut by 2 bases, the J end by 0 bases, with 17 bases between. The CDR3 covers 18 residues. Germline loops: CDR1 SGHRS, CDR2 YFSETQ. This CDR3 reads CASSLGLIPTSNTGELFF. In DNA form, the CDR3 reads TGCGCCAGCAGCTTAGGACTAATCCCCACGTCGAACACCGGGGAGCTGTTTTTT.

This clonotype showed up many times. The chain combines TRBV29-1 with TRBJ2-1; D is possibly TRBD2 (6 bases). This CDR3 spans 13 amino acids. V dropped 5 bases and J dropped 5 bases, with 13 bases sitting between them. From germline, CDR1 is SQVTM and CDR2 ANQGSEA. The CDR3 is CSVRGGANNEQFF. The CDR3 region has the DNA TGCAGCGTTCGGGGAGGCGCGAACAATGAGCAGTTCTTC.

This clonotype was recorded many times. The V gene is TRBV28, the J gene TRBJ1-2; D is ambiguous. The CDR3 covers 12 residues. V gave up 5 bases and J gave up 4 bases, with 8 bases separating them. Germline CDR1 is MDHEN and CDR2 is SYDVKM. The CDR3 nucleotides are TGTGCCAGCAGTAGAACCGTCTATGGCTACACCTTC. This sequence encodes CASSRTVYGYTF.

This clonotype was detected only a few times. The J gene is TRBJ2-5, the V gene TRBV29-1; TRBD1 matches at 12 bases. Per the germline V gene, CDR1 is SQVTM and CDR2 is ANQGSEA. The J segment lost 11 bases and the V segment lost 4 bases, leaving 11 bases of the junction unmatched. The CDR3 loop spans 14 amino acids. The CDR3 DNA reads TGCAGCGTTGCCGGGGGACAGGGGGCTACTGAGCAGTACTTC. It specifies CSVAGGQGATEQYF.

CDR3 nucleotide sequence: TGCAGTGCTAGAGCGGCCGGGACCCCGGACTCCTACGAGCAGTACTTC. Its protein product is CSARAAGTPDSYEQYF. The rearrangement uses TRBV20-1 and TRBJ2-7, with D perhaps assigned TRBD1 or TRBD2 (5 bases each). CDR3 length: 16 residues. Germline CDR1 DFQATT, CDR2 SNEGSKA (reference sequence). Trimming shortened V by 1 base and J by 0 bases, and 16 bases separated the two germline ends.

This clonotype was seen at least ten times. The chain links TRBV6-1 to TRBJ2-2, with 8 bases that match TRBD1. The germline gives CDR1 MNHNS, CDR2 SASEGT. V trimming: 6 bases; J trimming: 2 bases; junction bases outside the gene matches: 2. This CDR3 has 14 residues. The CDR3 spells CASRGQVNTGELFF. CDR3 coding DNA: TGTGCCAGCAGGGGACAGGTTAACACCGGGGAGCTGTTTTTT.

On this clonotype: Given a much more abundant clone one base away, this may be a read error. In DNA form, the CDR3 reads TGCAGTGCTAGAGATTCCAGGGGGTCACCCCCCCACTTT. Its translation is CSARDSRGSPPHF. The rearrangement uses TRBV20-1 and TRBJ1-6; the match to TRBD1 covers 7 bases. Germline V gene data show CDR1 as DFQATT and CDR2 as SNEGSKA (reference sequence). This CDR3 has 13 amino acids.

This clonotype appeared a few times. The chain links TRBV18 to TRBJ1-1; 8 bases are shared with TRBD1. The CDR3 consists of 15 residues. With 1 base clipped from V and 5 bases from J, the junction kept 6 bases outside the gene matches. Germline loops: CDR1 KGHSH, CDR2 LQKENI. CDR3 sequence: CASSPQAGGLTEAFF. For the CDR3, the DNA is TGTGCCAGCTCACCACAGGCAGGGGGCTTGACTGAAGCTTTCTTT.

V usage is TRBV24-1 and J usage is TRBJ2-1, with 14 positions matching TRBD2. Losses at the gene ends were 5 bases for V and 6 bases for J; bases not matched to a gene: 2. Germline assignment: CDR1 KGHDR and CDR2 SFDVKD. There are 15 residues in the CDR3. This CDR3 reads CATSVGTSGGNEQFF. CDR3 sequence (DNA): TGTGCCACCAGTGTTGGGACTAGCGGGGGCAATGAGCAGTTCTTC.

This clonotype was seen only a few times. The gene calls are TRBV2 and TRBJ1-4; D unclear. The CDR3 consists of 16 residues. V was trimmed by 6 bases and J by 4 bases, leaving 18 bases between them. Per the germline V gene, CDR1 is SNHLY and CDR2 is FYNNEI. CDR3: CASSPTWGLINEKLFF. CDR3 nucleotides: TGTGCCAGCAGCCCAACCTGGGGTCTGATTAATGAAAAACTGTTTTTT.

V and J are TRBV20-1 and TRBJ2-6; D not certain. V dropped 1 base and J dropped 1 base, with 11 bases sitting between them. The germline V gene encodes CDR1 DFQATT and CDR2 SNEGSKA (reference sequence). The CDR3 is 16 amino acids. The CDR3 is CSARGSRPSGANVLTF. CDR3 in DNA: TGCAGTGCTAGAGGATCCAGGCCGTCTGGGGCCAACGTCCTGACTTTC.

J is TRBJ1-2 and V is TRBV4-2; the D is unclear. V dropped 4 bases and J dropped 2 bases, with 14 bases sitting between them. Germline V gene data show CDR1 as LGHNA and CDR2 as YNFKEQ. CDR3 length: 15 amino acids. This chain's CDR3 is CASSPAESGNYGYTF. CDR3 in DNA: TGTGCCAGCAGCCCCGCCGAGAGTGGGAACTATGGCTACACCTTC.

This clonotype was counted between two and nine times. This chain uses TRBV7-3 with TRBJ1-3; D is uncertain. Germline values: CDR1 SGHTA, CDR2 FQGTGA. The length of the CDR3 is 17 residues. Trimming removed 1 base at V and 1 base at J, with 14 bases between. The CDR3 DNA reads TGTGCCAGCAGCTTAATATTTTGGATAGGGTCTGGAAACACCATATATTTT. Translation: CASSLIFWIGSGNTIYF.

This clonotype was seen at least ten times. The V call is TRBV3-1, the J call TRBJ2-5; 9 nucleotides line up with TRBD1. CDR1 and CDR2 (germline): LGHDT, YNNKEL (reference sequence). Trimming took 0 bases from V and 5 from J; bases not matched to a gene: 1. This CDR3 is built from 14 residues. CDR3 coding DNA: TGTGCCAGCAGCCAAGATGGACAGGGGGAGACCCAGTACTTC. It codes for CASSQDGQGETQYF.

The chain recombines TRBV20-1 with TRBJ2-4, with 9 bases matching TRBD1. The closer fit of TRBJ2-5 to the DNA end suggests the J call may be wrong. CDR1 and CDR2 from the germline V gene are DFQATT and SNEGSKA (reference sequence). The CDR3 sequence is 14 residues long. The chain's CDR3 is CSADEGQGQETQYF. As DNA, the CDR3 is TGCAGTGCCGATGAGGGACAGGGCCAAGAGACCCAGTACTTC.

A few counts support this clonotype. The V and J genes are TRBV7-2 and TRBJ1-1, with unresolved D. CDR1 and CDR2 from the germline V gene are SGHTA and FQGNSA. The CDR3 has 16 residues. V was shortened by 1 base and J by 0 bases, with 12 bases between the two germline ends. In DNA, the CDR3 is TGTGCCAGCAGCTTAGGGCCTCCCCCAATGAACACTGAAGCTTTCTTT. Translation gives CASSLGPPPMNTEAFF.

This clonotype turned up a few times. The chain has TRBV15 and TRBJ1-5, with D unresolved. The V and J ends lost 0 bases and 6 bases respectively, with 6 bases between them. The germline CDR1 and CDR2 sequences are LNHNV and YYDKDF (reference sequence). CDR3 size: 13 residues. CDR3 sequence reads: CATSRDRGQPQHF. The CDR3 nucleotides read TGTGCCACCAGCAGAGATCGAGGTCAGCCCCAGCATTTT.

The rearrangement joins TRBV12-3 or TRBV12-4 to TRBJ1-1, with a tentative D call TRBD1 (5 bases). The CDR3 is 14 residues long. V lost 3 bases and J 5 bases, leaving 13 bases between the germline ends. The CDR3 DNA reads TGTGCCAGCAGTTTTGGGACCCGGAGGACTGAAGCTTTCTTT. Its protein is CASSFGTRRTEAFF.

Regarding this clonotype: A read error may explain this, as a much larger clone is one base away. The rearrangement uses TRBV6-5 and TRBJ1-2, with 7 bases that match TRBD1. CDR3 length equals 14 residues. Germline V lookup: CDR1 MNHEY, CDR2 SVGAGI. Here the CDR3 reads CASSFQGVGYGCTF. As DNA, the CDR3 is TGTGCCAGCAGTTTTCAGGGGGTTGGTTATGGCTGCACCTTC.

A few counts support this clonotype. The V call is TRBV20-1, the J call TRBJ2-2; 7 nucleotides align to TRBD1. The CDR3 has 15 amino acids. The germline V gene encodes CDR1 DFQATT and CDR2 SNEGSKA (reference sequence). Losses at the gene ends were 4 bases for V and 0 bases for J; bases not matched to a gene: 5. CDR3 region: CSAIRTGPNTGELFF. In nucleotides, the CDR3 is TGCAGTGCTATCAGGACAGGACCGAACACCGGGGAGCTGTTTTTT.

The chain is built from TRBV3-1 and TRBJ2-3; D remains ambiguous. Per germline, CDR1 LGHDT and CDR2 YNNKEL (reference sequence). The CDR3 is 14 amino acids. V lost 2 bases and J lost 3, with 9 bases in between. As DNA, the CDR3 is TGTGCCAGCAGCCAAAATACCGGGACAGATACGCAGTATTTT. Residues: CASSQNTGTDTQYF.

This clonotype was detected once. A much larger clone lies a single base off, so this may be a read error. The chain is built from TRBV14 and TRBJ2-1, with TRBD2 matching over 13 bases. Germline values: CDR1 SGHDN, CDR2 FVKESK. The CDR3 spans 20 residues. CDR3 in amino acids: CASNQDATSGRPSSYNEQFF. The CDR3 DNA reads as TGTGCCAGCAACCAAGACGCGACTAGCGGGAGGCCGAGCTCCTACAATGAGCAGTTCTTC.

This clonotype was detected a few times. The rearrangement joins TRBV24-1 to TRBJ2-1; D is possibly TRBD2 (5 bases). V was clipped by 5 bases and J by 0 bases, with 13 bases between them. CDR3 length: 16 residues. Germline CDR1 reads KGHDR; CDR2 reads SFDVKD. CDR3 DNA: TGTGCCACCAGTGCCGAGAGCGGAAGCTCCTACAATGAGCAGTTCTTC. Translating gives CATSAESGSSYNEQFF.

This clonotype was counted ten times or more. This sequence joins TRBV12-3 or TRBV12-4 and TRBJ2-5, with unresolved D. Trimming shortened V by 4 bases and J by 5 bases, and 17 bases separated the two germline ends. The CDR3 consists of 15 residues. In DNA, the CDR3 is TGTGCCAGCAGTTCCAGCCAGCCGGGCCGGGAGACCCAGTACTTC. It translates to CASSSSQPGRETQYF.